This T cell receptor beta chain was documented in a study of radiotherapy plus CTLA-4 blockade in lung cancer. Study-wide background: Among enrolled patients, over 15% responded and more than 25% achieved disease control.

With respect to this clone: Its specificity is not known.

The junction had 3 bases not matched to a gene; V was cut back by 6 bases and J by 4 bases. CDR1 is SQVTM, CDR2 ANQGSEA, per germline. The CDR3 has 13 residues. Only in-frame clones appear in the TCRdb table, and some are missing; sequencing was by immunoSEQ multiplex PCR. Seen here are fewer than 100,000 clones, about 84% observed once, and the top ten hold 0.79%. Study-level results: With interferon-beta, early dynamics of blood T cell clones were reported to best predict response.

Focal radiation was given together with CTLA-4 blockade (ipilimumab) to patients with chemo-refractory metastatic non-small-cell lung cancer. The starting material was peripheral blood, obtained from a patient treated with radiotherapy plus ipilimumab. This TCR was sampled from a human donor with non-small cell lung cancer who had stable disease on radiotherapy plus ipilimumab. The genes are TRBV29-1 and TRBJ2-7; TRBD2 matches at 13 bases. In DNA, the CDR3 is TGCAGCGTCGGACTAGCGGGGGAATACGAGCAGTACTTC. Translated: CSVGLAGEYEQYF.